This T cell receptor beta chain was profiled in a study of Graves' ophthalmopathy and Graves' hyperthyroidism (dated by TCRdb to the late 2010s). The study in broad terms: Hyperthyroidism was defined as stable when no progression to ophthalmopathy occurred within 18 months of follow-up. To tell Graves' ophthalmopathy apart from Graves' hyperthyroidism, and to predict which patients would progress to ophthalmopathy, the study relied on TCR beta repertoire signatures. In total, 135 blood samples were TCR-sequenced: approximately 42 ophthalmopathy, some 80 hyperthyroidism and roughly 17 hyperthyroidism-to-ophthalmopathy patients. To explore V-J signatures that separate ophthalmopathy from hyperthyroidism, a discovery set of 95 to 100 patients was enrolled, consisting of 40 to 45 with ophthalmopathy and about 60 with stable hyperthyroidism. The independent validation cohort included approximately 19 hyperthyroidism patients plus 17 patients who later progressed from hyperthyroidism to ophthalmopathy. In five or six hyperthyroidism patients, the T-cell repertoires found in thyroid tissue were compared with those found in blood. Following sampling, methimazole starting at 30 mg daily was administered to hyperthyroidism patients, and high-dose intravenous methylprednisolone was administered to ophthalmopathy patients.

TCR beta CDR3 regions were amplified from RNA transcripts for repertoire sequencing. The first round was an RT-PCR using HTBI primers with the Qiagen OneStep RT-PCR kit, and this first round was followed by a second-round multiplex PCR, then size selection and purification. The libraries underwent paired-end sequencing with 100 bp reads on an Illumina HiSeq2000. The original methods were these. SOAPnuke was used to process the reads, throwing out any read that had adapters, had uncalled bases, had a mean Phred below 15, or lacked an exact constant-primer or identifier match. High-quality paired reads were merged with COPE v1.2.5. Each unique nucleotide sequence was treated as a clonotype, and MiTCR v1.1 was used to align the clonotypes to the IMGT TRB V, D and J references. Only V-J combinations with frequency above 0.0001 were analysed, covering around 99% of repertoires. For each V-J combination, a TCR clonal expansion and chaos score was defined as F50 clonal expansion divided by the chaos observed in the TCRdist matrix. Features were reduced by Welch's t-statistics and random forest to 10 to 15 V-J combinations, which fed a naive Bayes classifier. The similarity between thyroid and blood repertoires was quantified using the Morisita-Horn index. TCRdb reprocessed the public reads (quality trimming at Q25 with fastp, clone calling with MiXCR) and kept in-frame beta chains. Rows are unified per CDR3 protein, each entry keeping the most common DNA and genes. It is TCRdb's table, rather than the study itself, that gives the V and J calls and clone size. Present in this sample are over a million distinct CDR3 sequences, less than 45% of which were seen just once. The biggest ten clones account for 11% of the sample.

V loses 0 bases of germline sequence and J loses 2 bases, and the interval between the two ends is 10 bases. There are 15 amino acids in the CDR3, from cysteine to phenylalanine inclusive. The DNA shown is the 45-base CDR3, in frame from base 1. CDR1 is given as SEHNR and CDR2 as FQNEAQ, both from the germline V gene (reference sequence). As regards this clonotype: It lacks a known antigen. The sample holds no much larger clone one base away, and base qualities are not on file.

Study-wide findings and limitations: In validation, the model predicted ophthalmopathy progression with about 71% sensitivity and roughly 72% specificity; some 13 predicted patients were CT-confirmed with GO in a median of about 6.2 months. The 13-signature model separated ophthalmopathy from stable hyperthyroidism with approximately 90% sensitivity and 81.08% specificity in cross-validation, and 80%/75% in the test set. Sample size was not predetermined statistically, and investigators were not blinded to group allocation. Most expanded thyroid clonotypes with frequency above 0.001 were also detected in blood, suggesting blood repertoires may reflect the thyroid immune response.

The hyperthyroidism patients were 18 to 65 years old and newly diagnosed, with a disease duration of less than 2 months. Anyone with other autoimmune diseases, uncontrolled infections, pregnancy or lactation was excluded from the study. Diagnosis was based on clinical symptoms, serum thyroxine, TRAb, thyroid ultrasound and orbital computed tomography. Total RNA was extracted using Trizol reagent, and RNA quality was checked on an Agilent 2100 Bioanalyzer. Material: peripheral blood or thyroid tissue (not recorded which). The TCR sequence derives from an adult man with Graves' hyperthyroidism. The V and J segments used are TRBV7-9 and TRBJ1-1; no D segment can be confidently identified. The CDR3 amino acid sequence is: CASSLAQEHNTEAFF. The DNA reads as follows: TGTGCCAGCAGCTTAGCCCAGGAACATAACACTGAAGCTTTCTTT.